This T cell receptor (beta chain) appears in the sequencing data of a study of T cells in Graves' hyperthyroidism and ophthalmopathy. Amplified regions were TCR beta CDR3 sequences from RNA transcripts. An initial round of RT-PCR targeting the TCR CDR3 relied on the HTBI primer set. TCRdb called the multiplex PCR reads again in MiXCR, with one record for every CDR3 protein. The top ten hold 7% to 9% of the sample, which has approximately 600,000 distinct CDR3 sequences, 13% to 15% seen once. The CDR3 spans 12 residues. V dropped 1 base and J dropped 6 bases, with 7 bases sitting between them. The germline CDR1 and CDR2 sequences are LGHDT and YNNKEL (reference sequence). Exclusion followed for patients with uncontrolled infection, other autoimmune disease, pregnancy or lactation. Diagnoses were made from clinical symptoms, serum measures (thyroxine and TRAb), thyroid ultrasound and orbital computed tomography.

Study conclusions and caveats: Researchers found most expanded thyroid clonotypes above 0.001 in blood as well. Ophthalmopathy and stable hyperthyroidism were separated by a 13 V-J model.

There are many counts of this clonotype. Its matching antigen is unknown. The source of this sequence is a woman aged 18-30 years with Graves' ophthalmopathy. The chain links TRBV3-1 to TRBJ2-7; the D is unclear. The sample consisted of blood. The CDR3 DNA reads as TGTGCCAGCAGCCAAGCTGGGATCGAGCAGTACTTC. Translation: CASSQAGIEQYF.